This T cell receptor beta chain was captured by sequencing in a study of tumor-infiltrating lymphocytes in localized non-small cell lung cancer. The wider study: Some samples were collected after neoadjuvant chemotherapy; smokers, never-smokers and several histologies were included. Each patient gave resected tumor and non-adjacent uninvolved lung tissue. The study's findings and limits: TCRbeta sequencing showed higher T cell infiltration in tumors than uninvolved lung. Tumor T-cell fraction from TCR sequencing was not associated with recurrence-free survival (p = 0.61).

Note on this clone: The antigen remains undetermined.

Per germline, CDR1 MNHEY and CDR2 SMNVEV (reference sequence). CDR3 size: 14 residues. V lost 5 bases and J lost 4, with 11 bases in between. The method was immunoSEQ multiplex PCR; TCRdb's version includes in-frame clones alone and lacks a portion of them. The profile covers about 16,000 clones, with almost 70% appearing a single time and roughly 6% taken by the ten largest. The sequence derives from a human donor with non-small cell lung cancer. The sequenced sample consisted of lung tumor tissue. The chain combines TRBV27 with TRBJ2-2, with unresolved D. The CDR3 loop reads CASSPRTTTGELFF. CDR3 sequence (DNA): TGTGCCAGCAGTCCGAGGACCACCACCGGGGAGCTGTTTTTT.